One TCR beta chain is described in this entry. This clone appeared once. Its antigen remains undetermined. Per-base qualities were not stored, and no clone one base away is much larger. The data originate from a study of beta chain features in type 1 diabetes listed by TCRdb under 2018. Concerning the study at large: Patients and healthy donors did not differ in mean age, gender distribution, total cell number or subset yield. In the study, TCRB repertoires of sorted circulating CD4+ T cell subsets from recently diagnosed type 1 diabetes patients were compared with those of matched healthy donors. Regulatory and stem cell-like memory subsets were obtained from only 8 patients and roughly 8 healthy donors, while naive and central memory subsets were obtained from all 30 or so donors. A total of just under 110,000,000 sorted cells were examined across all samples, and RNA yield correlated strongly with the number of cells per subset. Results the study describes overall, beyond this receptor: Because cDNA was sequenced instead of genomic DNA, activated cells with high expression could be over-represented, although the groups did not differ in activation or CD3 levels. Shorter templates might be favored by PCR, yet because patient and control samples were amplified and corrected together, any such skew would affect both groups equally. Only small numbers of individuals were included in the HLA sub-analyses, which left unresolved whether HLA type had any influence on TCRB rearrangement. At VDJ recombination sites, type 1 diabetes patients had fewer insertions and more deleted nucleotides, which implies abnormalities in thymic rearrangement. Naive, central memory and regulatory TCRB repertoires appeared more similar among patients than among healthy donors. Type 1 diabetes patients showed a moderate but significant shortening of TCRB CDR3 length in all four CD4+ subsets.

From cysteine to phenylalanine, the CDR3 is 12 amino acids long. The CDR3 DNA has 36 bases and is translated from base 1. In the germline V gene (reference sequence), CDR1 corresponds to MNHNY and CDR2 to SVGAGI. V loses 6 bases, J loses 7 bases, and the germline ends lie 13 bases apart. Each donor gave one peripheral blood draw, roughly 120 mL on average, collected into heparinised tubes. A BD FACSAria II and a panel including CD45RO, CCR7, CD25, CD127, CD95 and CD27 were used to sort naive, central memory, regulatory and stem cell-like memory CD4+ T cells. Every sorted population had a purity above 98%. Right away, PBMCs were isolated by Lymphoprep density gradient centrifugation and were stained directly, with no culture step. So that batch effects would be minimized, each experiment stained and sorted samples in pairs, pairing one healthy donor with one patient. The entire isolated RNA was reverse transcribed using the High Capacity cDNA Reverse Transcription Kit, and thus expressed TCRB transcripts were sequenced. Deep immunoSEQ sequencing was performed on naive, central memory and regulatory T cell samples, with an average of around 3.5 million total reads per sample. Sorted cells were lysed in RLT buffer, and RNA was extracted using DNase-treated RNeasy Micro or Mini kits according to cell number. Each cell subset was processed on its own to prevent cross-contamination, while patient and healthy donor samples were processed together. The immunoSEQ multiplex PCR was used to amplify TCRB sequences from cDNA, yielding 87-bp fragments that span the CDR3 region. Sequencing of the amplicons was done on the Illumina HiSeq platform. Processing in the source paper ran as follows. Synthetic template baselines were used to correct PCR bias computationally, reads within Hamming distance 2 were collapsed, and singletons that could not be merged were discarded. Reads were aligned against IMGT to assign V, D and J genes, CDR3 length and insertions or deletions at six rearrangement sites. Clonotype counts were normalized to sorted cell number within each subset before computing true diversity and Gini coefficients with the tcR R package. The overlap coefficient, calculated on TCRB nucleotide sequences, was used to measure repertoire sharing. Out-of-frame TCRB sequences from naive cells were analyzed to stand in for the pre-selection repertoire. The clones in this table, taken by TCRdb from immuneACCESS, are in-frame only. Not every clone is retained; where verified, under half of the shortfall comes from an unresolved V gene, and the cause of the rest is unknown. That table gives V, J and clone size, and the DNA gave D and trimming. This sample comprises 500,000 to 850,000 clones, over 11% of them detected only once. The biggest ten clones account for nearly 0.04% of the sample.

Sequencing input: naive CD4+ T cells from blood. The intended sense of this specimen's cell subset or site label: true naive CD4+ T cells. Rearrangement joined TRBV6-6 to TRBJ2-7; the D gene cannot be resolved reliably. This TCR was sampled from a man between 18 and 35 years old with type 1 diabetes. The CDR3 protein: CASSPSRGEQYF. The DNA sequence follows: TGTGCCAGCAGCCCCTCTCGTGGGGAGCAGTACTTC.